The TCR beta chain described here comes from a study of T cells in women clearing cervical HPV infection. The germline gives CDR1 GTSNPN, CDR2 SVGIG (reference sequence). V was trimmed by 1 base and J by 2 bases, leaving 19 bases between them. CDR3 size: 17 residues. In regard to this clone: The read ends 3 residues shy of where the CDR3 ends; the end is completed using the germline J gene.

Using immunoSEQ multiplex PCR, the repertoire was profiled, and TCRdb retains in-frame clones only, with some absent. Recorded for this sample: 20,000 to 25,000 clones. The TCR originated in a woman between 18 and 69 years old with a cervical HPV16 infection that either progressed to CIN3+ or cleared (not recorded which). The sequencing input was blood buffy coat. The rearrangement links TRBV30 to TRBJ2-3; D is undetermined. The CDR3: CAWSATTHSVITDTQYF. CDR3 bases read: TGTGCCTGGAGTGCTACGACCCACAGTGTCATCACAGATACG.